One sample yielded the 2 T cell receptor beta chains listed below, sequenced in a study of blood T cell repertoires in COVID-19. The protocol was immunoSEQ multiplex PCR, while the TCRdb copy is restricted to in-frame clones and leaves out a portion. The top ten hold 6.5% to 8.5% of the sample, which has 170,000 or so clones, 75% to 90% seen once. The sample comprised peripheral blood. These receptors came from a woman aged 70-85 years with COVID-19, enrolled during active disease.

This clone was seen just once. The CDR3 loop reads CASKGGNYYEQYF. CDR3 bases: TGTGCCAGCAAGGGCGGGAACTACTACGAGCAGTACTTC. The genes are TRBV28 and TRBJ2-7; D is perhaps TRBD2 (6 bases). Germline CDR1 MDHEN, CDR2 SYDVKM. This CDR3 region has 13 residues. V gave up 7 bases and J gave up 3 bases, with 13 bases separating them.

The V call is TRBV5-1, the J call TRBJ1-2, with a weak D call TRBD1 (5 bases). The CDR3 consists of 14 residues. The germline V gene encodes CDR1 SGHRS and CDR2 YFSETQ. Trimming shortened V by 4 bases and J by 0 bases, and 10 bases separated the two germline ends. CDR3: CASSETAANYGYTF. CDR3 DNA sequence: TGCGCCAGCAGCGAGACAGCTGCTAACTATGGCTACACCTTC.